The source of this T cell receptor (beta chain) is a study of CD8 T cells in ankylosing spondylitis. Deletions cut 5 bases from V and 5 bases from J, with 10 bases between. Germline V gene data show CDR1 as SGHRS and CDR2 as YFSETQ. CDR3 length: 12 amino acids. This clonotype was counted many times. Libraries of TCR beta came from quantitative 5'-RACE with molecular barcodes. Via MiXCR, TCRdb re-called the 5' RACE reads, giving one row per CDR3 protein. This sample carries 250,000 to 300,000 distinct CDR3 sequences, 20% of them seen once, and the ten largest clones take roughly 8%. The rearrangement uses TRBV5-1 and TRBJ1-2; no reliable D call. The receptor comes from a male donor with ankylosing spondylitis or in good health (not recorded which). The material sequenced was blood, either unsorted or a sorted T cell fraction (not recorded which). The CDR3 region has the DNA TGCGCCAGCAGGCTAGACTCGTATGGCTACACCTTC. Its protein is CASRLDSYGYTF.